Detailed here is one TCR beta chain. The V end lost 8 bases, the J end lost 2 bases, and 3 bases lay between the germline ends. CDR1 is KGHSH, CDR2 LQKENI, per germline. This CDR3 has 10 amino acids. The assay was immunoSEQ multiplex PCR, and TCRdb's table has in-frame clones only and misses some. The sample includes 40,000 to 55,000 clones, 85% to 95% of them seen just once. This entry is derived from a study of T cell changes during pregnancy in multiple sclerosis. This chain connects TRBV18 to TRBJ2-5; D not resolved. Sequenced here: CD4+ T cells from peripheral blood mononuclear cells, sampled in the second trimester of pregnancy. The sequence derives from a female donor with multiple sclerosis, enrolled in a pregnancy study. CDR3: CASRQETQYF. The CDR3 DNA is TGTGCCAGCCGTCAAGAGACCCAGTACTTC.